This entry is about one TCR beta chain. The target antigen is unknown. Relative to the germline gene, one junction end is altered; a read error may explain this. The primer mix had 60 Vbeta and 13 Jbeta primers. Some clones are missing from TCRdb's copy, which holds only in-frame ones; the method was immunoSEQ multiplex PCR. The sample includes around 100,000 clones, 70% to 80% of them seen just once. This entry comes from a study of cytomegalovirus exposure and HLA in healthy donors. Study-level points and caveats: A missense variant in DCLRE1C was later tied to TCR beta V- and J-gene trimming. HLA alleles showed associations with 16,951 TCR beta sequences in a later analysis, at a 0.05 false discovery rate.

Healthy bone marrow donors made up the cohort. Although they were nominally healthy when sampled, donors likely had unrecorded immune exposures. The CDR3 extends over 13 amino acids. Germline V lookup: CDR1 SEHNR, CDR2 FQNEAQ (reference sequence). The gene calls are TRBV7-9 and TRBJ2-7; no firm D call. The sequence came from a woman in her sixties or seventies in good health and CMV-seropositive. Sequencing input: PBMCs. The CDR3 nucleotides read TGTTCCAGCAGCCCAGGTGGCCGCTACGAGCAGTACTTC. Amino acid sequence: CSSSPGGRYEQYF. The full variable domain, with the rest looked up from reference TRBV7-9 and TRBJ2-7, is DTGVSQNPRHKITKRGQNVTFRCDPISEHNRLYWYRQTLGQGPEFLTYFQNEAQLEKSRLLSDRFSAERPKGSFSTLEIQRTEQGDSAMYLCSSSPGGRYEQYFGPGTRLTVT.